The 32 T cell receptor beta chains below come from one sample, sequenced in a study of blood T cell repertoires in COVID-19. Data came from immunoSEQ multiplex PCR; TCRdb stores just in-frame clones and leaves some out. The repertoire holds fewer than 55,000 clones, with about 81% as singletons. Sequences were obtained from peripheral blood. Receptors were obtained from a human donor with acute or convalescent COVID-19. The donor label of this sample is uncertain.

This clone was observed once. The chain employs TRBV2 and TRBJ2-7, with D perhaps TRBD2 (6 bases). The CDR3 extends over 13 amino acids. Trimming took 6 bases from V and 7 from J, leaving 16 bases between them. Germline-derived CDR1 and CDR2 are SNHLY and FYNNEI. CDR3 in amino acids: CASRVGGLGEQYF. The CDR3 DNA follows: TGTGCCAGCAGAGTGGGAGGCTTGGGGGAGCAGTACTTC.

The chain is built from TRBV7-7 and TRBJ2-3, with D unresolved. With 2 bases removed from V and 6 bases from J, the gap between germline ends came to 9 bases. CDR3 length: 13 residues. Germline CDR1 is SSHAT and CDR2 is FNYEAQ (reference sequence). CDR3 in amino acids: CASSLSTVDTQYF. The CDR3 DNA reads TGTGCCAGCAGCTTATCTACAGTTGATACGCAGTATTTT.

This clone showed up just once. This chain connects TRBV6-6 to TRBJ2-3; 9 nucleotides agree with TRBD2. The CDR3 extends over 15 amino acids. Per germline, CDR1 MNHNY and CDR2 SVGAGI (reference sequence). After removal of 1 base from V and 1 base from J, the junction contained 0 bases not matched to a gene. The CDR3 loop reads CASSYLAGGTDTQYF. The CDR3 region has the DNA TGTGCCAGCAGTTACTTAGCGGGGGGCACAGATACGCAGTATTTT.

The chain recombines TRBV3-1 (or the pseudogene TRBV3-2) with TRBJ2-3; the match to TRBD2 covers 14 bases. V shed 4 bases and J 4 bases; nucleotides not matched to a gene: 4. This CDR3 has 16 residues. CDR1 and CDR2 from the germline V gene are LGHDT and YNNKEL (reference sequence). Written as DNA, the CDR3 is TGTGCCAGCAGCCTTAGACTAGCGGGGGGGTCAGATACGCAGTATTTT. Its protein product is CASSLRLAGGSDTQYF.

The chain combines TRBV6-2 or TRBV6-3 with TRBJ2-1; TRBD2 matches 9 bases. The CDR3 is made up of 15 amino acids. The V segment lost 4 bases and the J segment 4 bases; nucleotides outside the gene matches: 5. CDR1 and CDR2 from the germline V gene are MNHEY and SVGEGT. CDR3 sequence (DNA): TGTGCCAGCAGTTCGGGACTAGCTAAGTACAATGAGCAGTTCTTC. Amino acid sequence: CASSSGLAKYNEQFF.

The chain recombines TRBV3-1 (or the pseudogene TRBV3-2) with TRBJ1-6; D unresolved. The V end lost 0 bases, the J end lost 8 bases, and 17 bases lay between the germline ends. CDR1 and CDR2 (germline): LGHDT, YNNKEL (reference sequence). The CDR3 contains 17 residues. The CDR3 is CASSQDMWQAGHSPLHF. The CDR3 region has the DNA TGTGCCAGCAGCCAAGATATGTGGCAGGCCGGCCATTCACCCCTCCACTTT.

This sequence joins TRBV4-3 and TRBJ1-1; D is unclear. The CDR3 is made up of 14 amino acids. V gave up 0 bases and J gave up 4 bases, with 9 bases separating them. The germline V gene has CDR1 LGHNA and CDR2 YSLEER. The CDR3 DNA sequence: TGCGCCAGCAGCCAAGATGGAAGACTCACTGAAGCTTTCTTT. This sequence encodes CASSQDGRLTEAFF.

The V and J genes are TRBV6-4 and TRBJ1-4; D gene uncertain. The CDR3 is made up of 16 amino acids. Trimming removed 3 bases at V and 6 bases at J, with 17 bases between. Germline lookup yields CDR1 MRHNA and CDR2 SNTAGT. CDR3 nucleotides: TGTGCCAGCAGTGAGTTATCCCTCACGGTGCATGAAAAACTGTTTTTT. Protein sequence: CASSELSLTVHEKLFF.

The gene calls are TRBV19 and TRBJ1-1; maybe TRBD1 (5 bases). The germline gives CDR1 LNHDA, CDR2 SQIVND (reference sequence). The CDR3 spans 15 residues. V was shortened by 3 bases and J by 2 bases, with 13 bases between the two germline ends. The CDR3 spells CASSIVGGGNTEAFF. The CDR3 nucleotides read TGTGCCAGTAGTATCGTCGGGGGAGGAAACACTGAAGCTTTCTTT.

The chain combines TRBV18 with TRBJ2-7; 12 bases fit TRBD1. J was trimmed by 3 bases and V by 6 bases; bases with no gene match: 9. The germline gives CDR1 KGHSH, CDR2 LQKENI. This CDR3 is built from 16 residues. The CDR3 region is CASSPPGTGGFYEQYF. The CDR3 DNA reads TGTGCCAGCTCTCCGCCTGGGACAGGGGGCTTCTACGAGCAGTACTTC.

The chain combines TRBV12-3 or TRBV12-4 with TRBJ1-1; no firm D call. This CDR3 comprises 13 residues. The V and J ends lost 3 bases and 2 bases respectively, with 7 bases between them. The DNA for the CDR3 is TGTGCCAGCAGTTTCACTTACAACACTGAAGCTTTCTTT. Amino acids: CASSFTYNTEAFF.

V and J are TRBV4-2 and TRBJ2-1; D is unresolved. CDR1 and CDR2 from the germline V gene are LGHNA and YNFKEQ. V was pared by 3 bases and J by 4 bases, with 10 bases between. The CDR3 contains 14 residues. The CDR3 protein is CASSHPGAYNEQFF. The DNA for the CDR3 is TGTGCCAGCAGCCACCCCGGAGCTTACAATGAGCAGTTCTTC.

The chain recombines TRBV19 with TRBJ1-4, with TRBD1 matching 9 bases. The germline CDR1 and CDR2 sequences are LNHDA and SQIVND (reference sequence). Unmatched junction bases numbered 7, after V lost 7 bases and J lost 10 bases. CDR3 length equals 13 residues. The CDR3 region has the DNA TGTGCCAGTACCCCCGACAGGGGGGGAAAACTGTTTTTT. Its protein is CASTPDRGGKLFF.

The chain has TRBV6-5 and TRBJ2-1; 10 positions agree with TRBD2. This CDR3 is 14 amino acids long. CDR1 MNHEY and CDR2 SVGAGI come from the germline V gene. The V and J ends lost 4 bases and 4 bases, in that order; junction bases with no gene match: 1. CDR3 DNA: TGTGCCAGCAGTTTAGCGGGGGGTTACAATGAGCAGTTCTTC. It is translated as CASSLAGGYNEQFF.

The CDR3 DNA is TGTGCCAGCAGCCCAGCGGGGACAGGGGGCTATGGCTACACCTTC. This translates into CASSPAGTGGYGYTF. The chain joins TRBV9 to TRBJ1-2, with TRBD1 identical over 11 bases. This CDR3 is built from 15 residues. With V trimmed by 4 bases and J by 4 bases, 6 bases remained unmatched. Germline V gene data show CDR1 as SGDLS and CDR2 as YYNGEE.

CDR3 bases: TGTGCCAGCAGTTATTTCGGTGACAATGAGCAGTTCTTC. Translation gives CASSYFGDNEQFF. The rearrangement links TRBV6-5 to TRBJ2-1; D remains unclear. Germline lookup yields CDR1 MNHEY and CDR2 SVGAGI. Trimming cost V 3 bases and J 5 bases, with 8 bases left between them. The CDR3 contains 13 residues.

The chain couples TRBV19 to TRBJ1-2; TRBD1 matches at 10 bases. V was clipped by 4 bases and J by 1 base; unmatched bases: 9. The CDR3 length is 17 residues. CDR1 is LNHDA and CDR2 is SQIVND in the germline V gene (reference sequence). The CDR3 loop reads CASSTRPRDRGNYGYTF. As DNA, the CDR3 is TGTGCCAGTAGTACACGGCCCCGGGACAGGGGTAACTATGGCTACACCTTC.

This chain joins TRBV7-2 and TRBJ1-2, with D hard to call. The V and J ends lost 1 base and 4 bases respectively, with 10 bases between them. The CDR3 runs to 14 residues. Per germline, CDR1 SGHTA and CDR2 FQGNSA. As DNA, the CDR3 is TGTGCCAGCAGCTTAGGGCGGGGAGGCTATGGCTACACCTTC. Its translation: CASSLGRGGYGYTF.

This sequence joins TRBV30 and TRBJ2-2; a weak D match, TRBD1 (5 bases). This CDR3 region has 14 residues. The V and J ends lost 1 base and 2 bases respectively, with 8 bases between them. The germline gives CDR1 GTSNPN, CDR2 SVGIG (reference sequence). The CDR3 is CAWSGQFNTGELFF. CDR3 DNA: TGTGCCTGGAGTGGACAGTTCAACACCGGGGAGCTGTTTTTT.

The chain carries TRBV5-1 and TRBJ1-6; a weak D match, TRBD1 (5 bases). The CDR3 consists of 14 residues. Trimming cost V 4 bases and J 7 bases, with 12 bases left between them. Per the germline V gene, CDR1 is SGHRS and CDR2 is YFSETQ. The CDR3 is CASSRTTSNSPLHF. In DNA form, the CDR3 reads TGCGCCAGCAGCCGGACAACTAGCAATTCACCCCTCCACTTT. The whole variable domain, remainder taken from reference TRBV5-1 and TRBJ1-6, is KAGVTQTPRYLIKTRGQQVTLSCSPISGHRSVSWYQQTPGQGLQFLFEYFSETQRNKGNFPGRFSGRQFSNSRSEMNVSTLELGDSALYLCASSRTTSNSPLHFGNGTRLTVT.

The rearrangement joins TRBV5-8 to TRBJ1-1; 10 positions agree with TRBD1. After removal of 6 bases from V and 6 bases from J, the junction contained 20 bases not matched to a gene. CDR3 length: 18 residues. From germline, CDR1 is SGHTS and CDR2 YDEGEE. The CDR3 bases are TGTGCCAGCACGAGTGGACAGGGGGTCCCCTTGGGAGGCGCTGAAGCTTTCTTT. Protein: CASTSGQGVPLGGAEAFF.

The chain couples TRBV18 to TRBJ1-5; 7 bases map to TRBD1. The junction had 8 bases not matched to a gene; V was cut back by 2 bases and J by 7 bases. CDR3 length: 15 amino acids. The germline gives CDR1 KGHSH, CDR2 LQKENI. CDR3 sequence: CASSPTKGGLQPQHF. The CDR3 coding sequence is TGTGCCAGCTCACCAACAAAAGGGGGCTTACAGCCCCAGCATTTT.

This clone ranks as medium-sized. This sample also contains other DNA sequences that code for the same CDR3. The chain couples TRBV12-3 or TRBV12-4 to TRBJ1-5; D is undetermined. The CDR3 totals 13 residues. V gave up 5 bases and J gave up 4 bases, with 9 bases separating them. The CDR3 reads CASSRGGNQPQHF. Written as DNA, the CDR3 is TGTGCCAGCAGTCGAGGAGGTAATCAGCCCCAGCATTTT.

Here the CDR3 reads CASSSQVAYEQYF. The CDR3 nucleotides are TGCGCCAGCAGCTCCCAGGTGGCCTACGAGCAGTACTTC. The J gene is TRBJ2-7, the V gene TRBV5-1, with unresolved D. This CDR3 has 13 residues. V was shortened by 3 bases and J by 2 bases, with 9 bases between the two germline ends. CDR1 and CDR2 from the germline V gene are SGHRS and YFSETQ.

The chain carries TRBV6-6 and TRBJ1-6; 8 nucleotides align to TRBD1. J was trimmed by 9 bases and V by 7 bases; bases with no gene match: 11. CDR1 and CDR2 (germline): MNHNY, SVGAGI (reference sequence). This CDR3 has 15 residues. The CDR3 is CASTLEAGGFSPLHF. CDR3 DNA sequence: TGTGCCAGCACTCTCGAGGCAGGGGGCTTTTCACCCCTCCACTTT.

This sequence joins TRBV25-1 and TRBJ2-3; weak D call: TRBD1 (6 bases). The germline V gene has CDR1 MGHDK and CDR2 SYGVNS. Trimming took off 5 bases at V and 1 base at J, with 10 bases between the two ends. The CDR3 is 14 amino acids. This CDR3 reads CASSTRGRTDTQYF. Here the CDR3 DNA reads TGTGCCAGCAGTACCAGGGGTCGCACAGATACGCAGTATTTT. The whole variable domain, filled in from reference TRBV25-1 and TRBJ2-3, reads EADIYQTPRYLVIGTGKKITLECSQTMGHDKMYWYQQDPGMELHLIHYSYGVNSTEKGDLSSESTVSRIRTEHFPLTLESARPSHTSQYLCASSTRGRTDTQYFGPGTRLTVL.

The chain links TRBV7-2 to TRBJ2-1, with no clear D. The CDR3 totals 14 residues. Looked up from germline, CDR1 is SGHTA and CDR2 is FQGNSA. Trimming cost V 5 bases and J 10 bases, with 18 bases left between them. For the CDR3, the DNA is TGTGCCAGCAGCCCCACCCTACTCCAAACCGAGCAGTTCTTC. Protein sequence: CASSPTLLQTEQFF. Variable domain in full (rest from reference TRBV7-2 and TRBJ2-1): GAGVSQSPSNKVTEKGKDVELRCDPISGHTALYWYRQSLGQGLEFLIYFQGNSAPDKSGLPSDRFSAERTGGSVSTLTIQRTQQEDSAVYLCASSPTLLQTEQFFGPGTRLTVL.

V usage is TRBV6-6 and J usage is TRBJ1-3; D is unresolved. The germline gives CDR1 MNHNY, CDR2 SVGAGI (reference sequence). This CDR3 comprises 16 residues. V was trimmed by 0 bases and J by 0 bases, leaving 9 bases between them. The CDR3 spells CASSYSEDLSGNTIYF. In DNA, the CDR3 is TGTGCCAGCAGTTACTCGGAGGACCTCTCTGGAAACACCATATATTTT.

This clone has a single count. This sequence joins TRBV20-1 and TRBJ2-1, with TRBD2 matching 12 bases. The V gene's germline CDR1 is DFQATT and CDR2 SNEGSKA (reference sequence). CDR3 size: 20 residues. V lost 3 bases to trimming and J lost 0 bases; unmatched junction nucleotides: 15. The CDR3: CSASVGGGLAGPTSYNEQFF. As DNA, the CDR3 is TGCAGTGCTAGTGTGGGGGGGGGACTAGCGGGTCCCACCTCCTACAATGAGCAGTTCTTC.

The V gene is TRBV3-1 (or the pseudogene TRBV3-2), the J gene TRBJ2-1, with TRBD2 as a possible D gene (7 bases). Germline values: CDR1 LGHDT, CDR2 YNNKEL (reference sequence). The CDR3 extends over 15 amino acids. V was clipped by 0 bases and J by 7 bases, with 13 bases between them. CDR3 in DNA: TGTGCCAGCAGCCAAGATCGGCGGGGGCGGAATGAGCAGTTCTTC. This sequence encodes CASSQDRRGRNEQFF.

The rearrangement joins TRBV11-3 to TRBJ1-4, with 10 bases identical to TRBD1. The V and J ends lost 5 bases and 8 bases, in that order; junction bases with no gene match: 5. The germline V gene has CDR1 SGHNT and CDR2 YENEEA. The CDR3 consists of 14 residues. The CDR3 sequence is CASSIGTGEEKLFF. CDR3 DNA sequence: TGTGCCAGCAGCATCGGGACAGGGGAGGAAAAACTGTTTTTT.

The chain has TRBV27 and TRBJ1-2, with 7 bases lining up with TRBD1. The CDR3 totals 14 residues. CDR1 and CDR2 from the germline V gene are MNHEY and SMNVEV (reference sequence). With 2 bases clipped from V and 3 bases from J, the junction kept 3 bases outside the gene matches. CDR3 DNA sequence: TGTGCCAGCAGTTTAGTGGGGACAGACTATGGCTACACCTTC. Protein sequence: CASSLVGTDYGYTF.